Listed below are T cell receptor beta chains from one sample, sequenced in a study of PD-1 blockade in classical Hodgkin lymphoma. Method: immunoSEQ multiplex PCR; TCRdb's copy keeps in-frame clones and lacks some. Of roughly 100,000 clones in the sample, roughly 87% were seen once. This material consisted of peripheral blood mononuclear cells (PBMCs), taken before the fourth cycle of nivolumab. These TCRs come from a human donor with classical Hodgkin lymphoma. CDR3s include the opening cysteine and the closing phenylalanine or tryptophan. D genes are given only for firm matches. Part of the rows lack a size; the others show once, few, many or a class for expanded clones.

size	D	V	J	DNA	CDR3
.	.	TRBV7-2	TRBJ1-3	TGTGCCAGCAGCTTAGTCTCGGGGGCCTCTGGAAACACCATATATTTT	CASSLVSGASGNTIYF
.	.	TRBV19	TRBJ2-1	TGTGCCAGTAGTATAGTAGCAGGCCGAGAGCAGTTCTTC	CASSIVAGREQFF
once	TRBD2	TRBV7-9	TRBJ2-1	TGTGCCAGCAGACCCAAGCATCTAGCGGGAGAGCAGTTCTTC	CASRPKHLAGEQFF
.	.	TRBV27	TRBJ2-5	TGTGCCAGCTCAGGCCTAGACGGGACCCAGTACTTC	CASSGLDGTQYF
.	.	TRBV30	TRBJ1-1	TGTGCCTGGAGCAAAGGAGTGGACACTGAAGCTTTCTTT	CAWSKGVDTEAFF
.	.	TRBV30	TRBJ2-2	TGTGCCTGGAGTGTAAAGGATATCGGGGAGCTGTTTTTT	CAWSVKDIGELFF
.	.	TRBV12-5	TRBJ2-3	TGTGCTAGTGGTTTGGCTACCCCGCCATGGGGGGCTACAAGGGGGACAGATACGCAGTATTTT	CASGLATPPWGATRGTDTQYF
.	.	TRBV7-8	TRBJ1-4	TGTGCCAGCGGTAGGGATGAAAAACTGTTTTTT	CASGRDEKLFF
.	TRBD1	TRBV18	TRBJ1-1	TGTGCCAGCTCACCAAGAGACAGGGGAACTTTCTTT	CASSPRDRGTFF
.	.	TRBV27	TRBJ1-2	TGTGCCAGCCAGCCCTCGGCAGCTAACTATGGCTACACCTTC	CASQPSAANYGYTF
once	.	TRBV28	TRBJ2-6	TGTGCCAGCAGGGCCTCTGGGGCCAACGTCCTGACTTTC	CASRASGANVLTF
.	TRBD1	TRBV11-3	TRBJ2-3	TGTGCCAGCAGCTTAGATCCTGGGGGCAGGGGGCAAGATACGCAGTATTTT	CASSLDPGGRGQDTQYF
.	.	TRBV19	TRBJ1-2	TGTGCCAGTAGTCCGGATCTTCTGGGCTATGGCTACACCTTC	CASSPDLLGYGYTF
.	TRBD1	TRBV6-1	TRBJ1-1	TGTGCCAGCCTCCAGGGGGCTTACACTGAAGCTTTCTTT	CASLQGAYTEAFF
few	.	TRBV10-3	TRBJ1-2	TGTGCCATCAGTGAGTCTGAAAAAGCTAACTATGGCTACACCTTC	CAISESEKANYGYTF
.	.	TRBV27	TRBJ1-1	TGTGCCAGCAGTTCCCTAGCTTCGGCAGGCCTCCTTGAAGCTTTCTTT	CASSSLASAGLLEAFF
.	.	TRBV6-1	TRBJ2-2	TGTGCCAGCAGTGAATTCTCTGCGGGCGGGGAGCTGTTTTTT	CASSEFSAGGELFF
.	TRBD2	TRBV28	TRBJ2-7	TGTGCCAGCACGTCGGGAGGTGGTTACGAGCAGTACTTC	CASTSGGGYEQYF
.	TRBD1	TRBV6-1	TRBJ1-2	TGTGCCAGCACCGATCTAGCAGGGGGCTCTGGCTACACCTTC	CASTDLAGGSGYTF
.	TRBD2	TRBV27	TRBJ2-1	TGTGCCAGCAGTTCAGGGACTAGCGGGTACAATGAGCAGTTCTTC	CASSSGTSGYNEQFF
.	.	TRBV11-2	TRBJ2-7	TGTGCCAGCAGCTTAGATTATATGGACCAACGCTTC	CASSLDYMDQRF
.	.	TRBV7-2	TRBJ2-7	TGTGCCAGCGGCCTTAGGACAGAGACGAGCGAGCAGTACTTC	CASGLRTETSEQYF
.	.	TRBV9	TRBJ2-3	TGTGCCAGCAGCGTAGTGGACACAGATACGCAGTATTTT	CASSVVDTDTQYF
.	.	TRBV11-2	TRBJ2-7	TGTGCCAGCAGCCTGACTGCTGGGTACGAGCAGTACTTC	CASSLTAGYEQYF
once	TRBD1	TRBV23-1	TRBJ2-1	TGCGCCAGCAGTCTACAGGGGTTAAGCTCCTACAATGAGCAGTTCTTC	CASSLQGLSSYNEQFF
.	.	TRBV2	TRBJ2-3	TGTGCCAGCAGCGGAACGACTAGTAGTAGGGGGGATACGCAGTATTTT	CASSGTTSSRGDTQYF
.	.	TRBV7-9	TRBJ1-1	TGTGCCAGCAGCCGGAAGGGGGGTCAGCATGACACTGAAGCTTTCTTT	CASSRKGGQHDTEAFF
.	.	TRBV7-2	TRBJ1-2	TGTGCCAGCAGCTTTAATGGGGCAGGCTATGGCTACACCTTC	CASSFNGAGYGYTF
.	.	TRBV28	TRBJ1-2	TGTGCCAGCAGTTCCAAGCTCCCAGCTGCAAGGTATGGCTACACCTTC	CASSSKLPAARYGYTF
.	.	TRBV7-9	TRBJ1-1	TGTGCCAGCAGCTTATATGGCACTGAAGCTTTCTTT	CASSLYGTEAFF
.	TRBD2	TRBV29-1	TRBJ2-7	TGCAGCGTTGAAGCTCCAGGACTAGCGGGAGGGGTTGGAAGAAGTTACGAGCAGTACTTC	CSVEAPGLAGGVGRSYEQYF
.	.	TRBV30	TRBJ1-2	TGTGCCGGAGCCGTGGGGAGGAGCTATGGCTACACCTTC	CAGAVGRSYGYTF
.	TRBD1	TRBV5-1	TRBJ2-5	TGCGCCAGCAGGGGGACAGGGGAGGGAGAGACCCAGTACTTC	CASRGTGEGETQYF
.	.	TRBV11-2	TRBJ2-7	TGTGCCAGCAGCCCATTAAGGTGGCAGAGCTCCTACGAGCAGTACTTC	CASSPLRWQSSYEQYF
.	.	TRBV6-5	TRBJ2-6	TGTGCCAGCAGTTATTGGGTATCTGGGGCCAACGTCCTGACTTTC	CASSYWVSGANVLTF
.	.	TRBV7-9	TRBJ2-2	TGTGCCAGCAGCCAATCGACCCGCACCGGGGAGCTGTTTTTT	CASSQSTRTGELFF
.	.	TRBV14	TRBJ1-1	TGTGCCAGCAGCCCCCTGCGGGGATTCAACACTGAAGCTTTCTTT	CASSPLRGFNTEAFF
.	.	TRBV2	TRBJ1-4	TGTGCCAGCAGTGACAGCCGGGTATCTAATGAAAAACTGTTTTTT	CASSDSRVSNEKLFF
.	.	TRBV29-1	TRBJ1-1	TGCAGCGTTGAAAGCTCGGCAGGGTTAAAGCAGAACACTGAAGCTTTCTTT	CSVESSAGLKQNTEAFF
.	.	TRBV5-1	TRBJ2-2	TGCGCCAGCAGCTTGGAAGGACACCGCACCGGGGAGCTGTTTTTT	CASSLEGHRTGELFF
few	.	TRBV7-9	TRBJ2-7	TGTGCCAGCAGCTCACTTCTCGAGCAGTACTTC	CASSSLLEQYF
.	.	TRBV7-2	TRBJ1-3	TGTGCCAGCAGCTCGAGGGGTGGGCAGGGGATTACTGGAAACACCATATATTTT	CASSSRGGQGITGNTIYF
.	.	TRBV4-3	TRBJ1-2	TGCGCCAGCAGCCAGACCCGGGGGGATGGCTACACCTTC	CASSQTRGDGYTF
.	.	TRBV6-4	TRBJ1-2	TGTGCCAGCAGCGACACCGGGACTTTGAAGTGCTACACCTTC	CASSDTGTLKCYTF
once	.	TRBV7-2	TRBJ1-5	TGTGCCAGCAGCTTAAACAGGGTGAACCAGCCCCAGCATTTT	CASSLNRVNQPQHF
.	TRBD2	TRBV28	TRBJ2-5	TGTGCCAGCAGCCTAGCGGAAACGAACCTGGAGACCCAGTACTTC	CASSLAETNLETQYF
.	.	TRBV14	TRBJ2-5	TGTGCCAGCAGCCAAGCGGGAGCGGAGACCCAGTACTTC	CASSQAGAETQYF
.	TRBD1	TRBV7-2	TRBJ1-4	TGTGCCAGCAGGTCCGGGACAGGGAGCGGTGAAAAACTGTTTTTT	CASRSGTGSGEKLFF
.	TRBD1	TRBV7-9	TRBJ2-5	TGTGCCAGCAGCCCAGGGACAGTCGGAGAGACCCAGTACTTC	CASSPGTVGETQYF
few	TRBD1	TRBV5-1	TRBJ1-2	TGCGCCAGCAGCTCCCTCATTCAGGGGGCCTCGGGTGGCTACACCTTC	CASSSLIQGASGGYTF
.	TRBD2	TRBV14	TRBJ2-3	TGTGCCAGCAGCCAAGATCCCTTGGTTAGCGGGAGGGCCATAGGCACAGATACGCAGTATTTT	CASSQDPLVSGRAIGTDTQYF
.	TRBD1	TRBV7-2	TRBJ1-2	TGTGCCAGCAGCATCACCGGGACAGTTGCTGGCTATGGCTACACCTTC	CASSITGTVAGYGYTF
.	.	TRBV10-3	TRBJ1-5	TGTGCCATCAGAGACCATCAGTCCACCAATCAGCCCCAGCATTTT	CAIRDHQSTNQPQHF
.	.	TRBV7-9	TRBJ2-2	TGTGCCAGCAGCACCCGACAGACCGCGAACACCGGGGAGCTGTTTTTT	CASSTRQTANTGELFF
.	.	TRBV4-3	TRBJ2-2	TGCGCCAGCAGCCAAGAAACCAGCCGGCAGGGGCCCACCGGGGAGCTGTTTTTT	CASSQETSRQGPTGELFF
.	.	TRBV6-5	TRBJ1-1	TGTGCCAGCAGTGACCCTGGGGGGAACACTGAAGCTTTCTTT	CASSDPGGNTEAFF
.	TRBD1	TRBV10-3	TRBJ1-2	TGTGCCATCAGGGCCCCCGTACAGGGGAACTATGGCTACACCTTC	CAIRAPVQGNYGYTF
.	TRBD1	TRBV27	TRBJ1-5	TGTGCCAGCAGTTTAGTGGCAGGGGGCGGATCAAATCAGCCCCAGCATTTT	CASSLVAGGGSNQPQHF
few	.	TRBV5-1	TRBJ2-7	TGCGCCAGCAGCCTAACAGGTCCCCAATCCTACGAGCAGTACTTC	CASSLTGPQSYEQYF
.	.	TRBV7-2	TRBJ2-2	TGTGCCAGCAGCTTACGGACGGCAAACACCGGGGAGCTGTTTTTT	CASSLRTANTGELFF